This T cell receptor (beta chain) was observed in a study of cytomegalovirus exposure and HLA in healthy donors. Points from the study as a whole: The number of N-insertions in an Asian-associated ancestry cluster was reportedly below the approximately 700-donor mean in a later analysis. Solely CMV serostatus was available to characterize immune exposure. Accounts indicate the classifier identified cytomegalovirus status with strong specificity and sensitivity. In an earlier analysis, in some 500 donors, most V segments appeared productive either ~87% or ~30% of the time.

For this clone: The target antigen is unknown.

Use of 60 Vbeta and 13 Jbeta primers characterized the PCR. Data came from immunoSEQ multiplex PCR; TCRdb stores just in-frame clones and leaves some out. The data show 180,000 or so clones, approximately 83% seen once. CDR3 length: 14 amino acids. Germline CDR1 is LNHDA and CDR2 is SQIVND (reference sequence). Trimming cost V 5 bases and J 14 bases; bases outside gene matches: 15. Sequencing used PBMCs. This receptor was identified in a man in his late teens or twenties in good health and CMV-seropositive. The genes are TRBV19 and TRBJ2-1; 7 positions match TRBD2. The CDR3 here is CASSSAGAGPREFF. The DNA of the CDR3 is TGTGCCAGTAGTTCTGCAGGAGCGGGGCCTCGAGAGTTCTTC.